The 10 T cell receptor beta chains given below trace back to one sample, sequenced in a study of cytomegalovirus exposure and HLA in healthy donors. The PCR had 60 Vbeta and 13 Jbeta primers. TCRdb keeps only in-frame clones here, not all; method: immunoSEQ multiplex PCR. The table includes some 85,000 clones, roughly three quarters detected once. Sequenced sample: PBMCs. These receptors were collected from a man aged 25-45 years in good health and CMV-seronegative.

The CDR3 nucleotides read TGTGCCAGCAGTTTAGGCCCTCCAGGGCCTGGGGCCAACGTCCTGACTTTC. Amino acids: CASSLGPPGPGANVLTF. The chain employs TRBV28 and TRBJ2-6; D possibly corresponds to TRBD1 (5 bases). Germline values: CDR1 MDHEN, CDR2 SYDVKM. V was cut by 2 bases and J by 2 bases, with 13 bases left in between. CDR3 length equals 17 residues.

The rearrangement uses TRBV28 and TRBJ2-7; TRBD2 might be the D (6 bases). The CDR3 totals 17 residues. CDR1 is MDHEN, CDR2 SYDVKM, per germline. V shed 4 bases and J shed 6 bases, with 25 bases lying between them. CDR3: CASSSPPPGFWEAEQYF. The DNA for the CDR3 is TGTGCCAGCAGTTCACCTCCTCCAGGCTTCTGGGAGGCCGAGCAGTACTTC. Based on the CDR3 plus reference TRBV28 and TRBJ2-7, the full variable domain is DVKVTQSSRYLVKRTGEKVFLECVQDMDHENMFWYRQDPGLGLRLIYFSYDVKMKEKGDIPEGYSVSREKKERFSLILESASTNQTSMYLCASSSPPPGFWEAEQYFGPGTRLTVT.

This clone was detected a few times. The genes are TRBV9 and TRBJ2-3; no reliable D call. CDR1 and CDR2 from the germline V gene are SGDLS and YYNGEE. With 0 bases removed from V and 1 base from J, the gap between germline ends came to 6 bases. CDR3 length: 14 residues. The CDR3 nucleotides read TGTGCCAGCAGCGTAGTTCAGGGCACAGATACGCAGTATTTT. Its protein product is CASSVVQGTDTQYF.

The chain carries TRBV4-3 and TRBJ1-2; a weak D match, TRBD1 (6 bases). The length of the CDR3 is 14 residues. Germline V lookup: CDR1 LGHNA, CDR2 YSLEER. The V end lost 3 bases, the J end lost 4 bases, and 12 bases lay between the germline ends. CDR3 residues: CASSHTGWSYGYTF. CDR3 coding DNA: TGCGCCAGCAGCCACACAGGGTGGAGCTATGGCTACACCTTC.

The CDR3 sequence is CASSIGGQTYEQYF. The CDR3 DNA reads as TGTGCCAGTAGTATAGGGGGACAGACCTACGAGCAGTACTTC. The rearrangement joins TRBV19 to TRBJ2-7, with 7 positions matching TRBD1. V gave up 1 base and J gave up 2 bases; unmatched junction bases: 2. This CDR3 region has 14 residues. Germline CDR1 reads LNHDA; CDR2 reads SQIVND (reference sequence). The complete variable domain, with remaining parts taken from reference TRBV19 and TRBJ2-7, reads DGGITQSPKYLFRKEGQNVTLSCEQNLNHDAMYWYRQDPGQGLRLIYYSQIVNDFQKGDIAEGYSVSREKKESFPLTVTSAQKNPTAFYLCASSIGGQTYEQYFGPGTRLTVT.

V gene TRBV11-2 combines with J gene TRBJ2-2; D is perhaps TRBD1 (6 bases). Germline CDR1 is SGHAT and CDR2 is FQNNGV. V lost 8 bases, J lost 0 bases, and 10 bases lay in between. CDR3 length equals 14 residues. DNA of the CDR3: TGTGCCAGCCAGGGGACGGCGAACACCGGGGAGCTGTTTTTT. The encoded protein is CASQGTANTGELFF.

The V gene is TRBV6-1, the J gene TRBJ1-2; 8 bases fit TRBD1. With 6 bases clipped from V and 8 bases from J, the junction kept 11 bases outside the gene matches. The CDR3 spans 14 residues. The germline gives CDR1 MNHNS, CDR2 SASEGT. The CDR3 spells CASSPTVGQVGYTF. CDR3 nucleotide sequence: TGTGCCAGCAGCCCGACGGTGGGACAGGTGGGCTACACCTTC.

This clone has more than one count but fewer than ten. CDR3 region: CASSVENTGELFF. CDR3 in DNA: TGTGCCAGCAGTGTGGAGAATACCGGGGAGCTGTTTTTT. The V and J genes are TRBV6-1 and TRBJ2-2; D is unclear. V was clipped by 4 bases and J by 5 bases, with 8 bases between them. Germline V gene sequence: CDR1 MNHNS, CDR2 SASEGT. The CDR3 length is 13 residues.

This clone showed up just a few times. This sequence joins TRBV4-3 and TRBJ1-1; 9 bases line up with TRBD1. V shed 0 bases and J 11 bases; nucleotides not matched to a gene: 4. From germline, CDR1 is LGHNA and CDR2 YSLEER. CDR3 length: 13 residues. In DNA form, the CDR3 reads TGCGCCAGCAGCCAAGAACAGGGGGCAGGGGCTTTCTTT. It yields the protein CASSQEQGAGAFF.

This clone has more than one count but fewer than ten. J is TRBJ1-3 and V is TRBV9; D call uncertain. The germline V gene encodes CDR1 SGDLS and CDR2 YYNGEE. The CDR3 runs to 15 residues. Trimming took 4 bases from V and 6 from J, leaving 17 bases between them. Written as DNA, the CDR3 is TGTGCCAGCAGCTTGGCGGGATCCGGGCCAAACACCATATATTTT. Translation: CASSLAGSGPNTIYF.